What follows is one T cell receptor beta chain and its context. The antigen is unknown. The data are from a study of cytomegalovirus exposure and HLA in healthy donors. Whole-study results and caveats: Listed as cytomegalovirus-associated were 150 to 200 TCR beta chains. HLA restriction was apparent for most CMV-associated TCR beta chains in a later analysis. TCR beta chain V- and J-gene trimming was linked, in a later analysis, to a missense variant in DCLRE1C. Sequencing depth roughly uniform across donors was assumed in presence/absence analyses.

Both 60 Vbeta primers and 13 Jbeta primers went into the PCR. Generated by immunoSEQ multiplex PCR, the TCRdb table keeps only in-frame clones and is missing some. The sample yields about 190,000 clones, 75% to 90% seen once. The germline gives CDR1 SGHTA, CDR2 FQGNSA. CDR3 length: 13 amino acids. V lost 5 bases and J lost 7, with 9 bases in between. The sample was PBMCs. The genes are TRBV7-2 and TRBJ1-6, with D perhaps TRBD1 (6 bases). This sequence originates from a woman in her thirties in good health and CMV-seronegative. The CDR3 nucleotides are TGTGCCAGCAGCGGCGACAGGAATTCACCCCTCCACTTT. Encoded protein: CASSGDRNSPLHF.